This TCR beta chain came from a study of technical replicates of blood from a few donors. Sequenced by immunoSEQ multiplex PCR; TCRdb stores in-frame clones only, minus some. The sample records about 85,000 clones, 85% to 95% being singletons. This CDR3 region has 16 residues. Trimming at V came to 4 bases and at J to 0 bases, leaving 6 bases not matched to a gene. The V gene's germline CDR1 is LNHDA and CDR2 SQIVND (reference sequence). The gene calls are TRBV19 and TRBJ2-1; 7 nucleotides agree with TRBD1. This TCR was recovered from a human donor in good health. Sequenced: T cells isolated from PBMCs. In DNA, the CDR3 is TGTGCCAGTAGTAAGAGGGGGCGAGGCTCCTACAATGAGCAGTTCTTC. It codes for CASSKRGRGSYNEQFF.